Included here is one T cell receptor beta chain sequence, with context. This entry belongs to a study of T cell changes during pregnancy in multiple sclerosis. Sequencing was performed with immunoSEQ multiplex PCR; in TCRdb, only in-frame clones are kept and a portion is missing. The sample lists more than 25,000 clones, about 91% occurring once. The CDR3 is made up of 12 amino acids. Germline-derived CDR1 and CDR2 are SGHNT and YENEEA. V lost 7 bases, J lost 3 bases, and 8 bases lay in between. The V gene is TRBV11-3, the J gene TRBJ2-3; D remains unclear. This specimen consisted of peripheral blood, obtained in the first trimester of pregnancy. This clonotype originated in a female donor in good health, enrolled as a control in a pregnancy study. The CDR3 spells CASTLTTDTQYF. CDR3 in DNA: TGTGCCAGCACCTTGACTACAGATACGCAGTATTTT.